Following are 32 T cell receptor beta chains from one sample sequenced in a study of cytomegalovirus exposure and HLA in healthy donors. This PCR relied on a set of 60 Vbeta primers and 13 Jbeta primers. Clones were sequenced by immunoSEQ multiplex PCR, and TCRdb holds only the in-frame ones, with some missing. This table lists fewer than 200,000 clones. Sequencing was performed on PBMCs. These receptors were taken from a man in his thirties or forties in good health and CMV-seronegative.

The J gene is TRBJ1-1, the V gene TRBV27; TRBD1 might be the D (5 bases). The ends were cut back, 5 bases at V and 1 base at J, with 14 bases in the middle. The CDR3 runs to 15 residues. Germline values: CDR1 MNHEY, CDR2 SMNVEV (reference sequence). The CDR3 reads CASSMRQNKNTEAFF. For the CDR3, the DNA is TGTGCCAGCAGTATGAGACAGAATAAGAACACTGAAGCTTTCTTT.

The V call is TRBV6-1, the J call TRBJ2-7; the D gene is possibly TRBD1 (6 bases). Between the trimmed V and J ends, which lost 3 bases and 2 bases, there was a span of 11 bases. This CDR3 contains 14 residues. Germline loops: CDR1 MNHNS, CDR2 SASEGT. The CDR3 sequence: CASSESQGTYEQYF. The CDR3 DNA reads TGTGCCAGCAGTGAGAGTCAGGGGACCTACGAGCAGTACTTC.

CDR3: CASSSTGGAQYF. The CDR3 DNA is TGTGCCAGCAGCTCGACTGGGGGGGCCCAGTACTTC. This sequence joins TRBV7-2 and TRBJ2-5; 7 bases fit TRBD2. The CDR3 totals 12 residues. Germline CDR1 reads SGHTA; CDR2 reads FQGNSA. With 4 bases clipped from V and 9 bases from J, the junction kept 5 bases outside the gene matches.

The chain joins TRBV19 to TRBJ2-7, with 7 bases matching TRBD1. This CDR3 has 16 residues. Looked up from germline, CDR1 is LNHDA and CDR2 is SQIVND (reference sequence). Losses at the gene ends were 2 bases for V and 0 bases for J; bases not matched to a gene: 7. The CDR3 coding sequence is TGTGCCAGTAGTATATCGGACAGGACCTACTCCTACGAGCAGTACTTC. Translated, it gives CASSISDRTYSYEQYF.

V gene TRBV5-1 combines with J gene TRBJ2-7, with TRBD1 matching 9 bases. In germline, CDR1 is SGHRS, CDR2 YFSETQ. The CDR3 sequence is 16 residues long. V trimming: 3 bases; J trimming: 2 bases; junction bases outside the gene matches: 9. The CDR3, as DNA: TGCGCCAGCAGCTATACGGGACAGGGATATGCCTACGAGCAGTACTTC. Protein: CASSYTGQGYAYEQYF.

Of note for this clone: An end of the junction does not agree with germline; a read error may underlie this. The chain is built from TRBV10-3 and TRBJ1-1, with 9 nucleotides matching TRBD1. Germline V lookup: CDR1 ENHRY, CDR2 SYGVKD. The length of the CDR3 is 12 residues. This CDR3 is CAINRGPTEAFF. The CDR3, as DNA: TGTGCTATCAACAGGGGGCCCACTGAAGCTTTCTTT.

This rearrangement joins TRBV19 to TRBJ1-3; a weak D match, TRBD1 (5 bases). Germline values: CDR1 LNHDA, CDR2 SQIVND (reference sequence). The V and J ends lost 7 bases and 5 bases respectively, with 15 bases between them. The CDR3 totals 14 residues. In DNA, the CDR3 is TGTGCCAGTAAGTTGGCAGGGTCGAGAAACACCATATATTTT. It translates to CASKLAGSRNTIYF.

This CDR3 is CASSQTPGGSMEQFF. The CDR3 DNA reads as TGCGCCAGCAGCCAAACCCCGGGGGGTTCGATGGAGCAGTTCTTC. The rearrangement joins TRBV4-1 to TRBJ2-1; 7 bases map to TRBD2. Unmatched junction bases numbered 11, after V lost 2 bases and J lost 10 bases. This CDR3 has 15 amino acids. The germline gives CDR1 MGHRA, CDR2 YSYEKL.

The chain employs TRBV12-2 and TRBJ2-3; no check of the table's D call, TRBD1, against the DNA was made. TRBV12-2 is a pseudogene segment. CDR3 length: 17 residues. This CDR3 reads CASRLPNRGTSTDTQYF. The CDR3 region has the DNA TGTGCAAGTCGCTTACCTAACAGGGGGACAAGCACAGATACGCAGTATTTT.

In nucleotides, the CDR3 is TGTGCCAGCAGCGAAGACAGGGGGCCTAATGAAAAACTGTTTTTT. It encodes CASSEDRGPNEKLFF. The gene calls are TRBV9 and TRBJ1-4; the match to TRBD1 covers 10 bases. CDR3 length equals 15 residues. V lost 3 bases, J lost 3 bases, and 2 bases stayed unmatched. The germline CDR1 and CDR2 sequences are SGDLS and YYNGEE. Drawing the rest from reference TRBV9 and TRBJ1-4, the complete variable domain is DSGVTQTPKHLITATGQRVTLRCSPRSGDLSVYWYQQSLDQGLQFLIQYYNGEERAKGNILERFSAQQFPDLHSELNLSSLELGDSALYFCASSEDRGPNEKLFFGSGTQLSVL.

The chain joins TRBV19 to TRBJ2-7, with 7 bases that match TRBD2. The CDR3 contains 15 residues. The V and J ends lost 1 base and 1 base, in that order; junction bases with no gene match: 4. Germline V gene data show CDR1 as LNHDA and CDR2 as SQIVND (reference sequence). CDR3 region: CASSIGLAESYEQYF. The CDR3 nucleotides are TGTGCCAGTAGTATAGGTCTAGCGGAATCCTACGAGCAGTACTTC.

This chain links TRBV7-2 with TRBJ2-3; D possibly corresponds to TRBD2 (6 bases). V lost 6 bases and J 1 base, leaving 14 bases between the germline ends. This CDR3 comprises 15 residues. CDR1 and CDR2 (germline): SGHTA, FQGNSA. CDR3 sequence (DNA): TGTGCCAGCAGAGGAGGGGCCGAAGGCACAGATACGCAGTATTTT. Its translation is CASRGGAEGTDTQYF.

The rearrangement links TRBV2 to TRBJ1-6, with D maybe TRBD1 (6 bases). Trimming left V 3 bases short and J 7 bases short, with 13 bases between. This CDR3 comprises 15 residues. CDR1 and CDR2 from the germline V gene are SNHLY and FYNNEI. DNA for the CDR3: TGTGCCAGCAGTGACAGGGGACCTGGGAATTCACCCCTCCACTTT. It is translated as CASSDRGPGNSPLHF.

This rearrangement joins TRBV7-6 to TRBJ1-3, with a tentative D call TRBD1 (5 bases). The length of the CDR3 is 15 residues. The ends were cut back, 1 base at V and 1 base at J, with 8 bases in the middle. Germline values: CDR1 SGHVS, CDR2 FNYEAQ. The CDR3 protein is CASSLGPGSGNTIYF. Here the CDR3 DNA reads TGTGCCAGCAGCTTAGGACCAGGGTCTGGAAACACCATATATTTT.

V and J are TRBV5-4 and TRBJ1-4; D remains ambiguous. Germline CDR1 SGHNT, CDR2 YYREEE (reference sequence). V was cut by 3 bases and J by 0 bases, with 12 bases left in between. The CDR3 contains 16 residues. The CDR3 DNA sequence: TGTGCCAGCAGCTCTCGGGAGGGAGCAACTAATGAAAAACTGTTTTTT. This encodes CASSSREGATNEKLFF.

V is TRBV6-5 and J is TRBJ1-2; D gene uncertain. Looked up from germline, CDR1 is MNHEY and CDR2 is SVGAGI. The CDR3 has 13 residues. Between the trimmed V and J ends, which lost 5 bases and 1 base, there was a span of 8 bases. The CDR3 coding sequence is TGTGCCAGCAGTCTAAATCGTAACTATGGCTACACCTTC. Encoded protein: CASSLNRNYGYTF.

V is TRBV7-6 and J is TRBJ1-1; a possible D gene is TRBD1 (5 bases). The CDR3 loop spans 16 amino acids. CDR1 is SGHVS and CDR2 is FNYEAQ in the germline V gene. The V and J ends lost 5 bases and 2 bases respectively, with 18 bases between them. The CDR3: CASSPSFAGRNTEAFF. In DNA form, the CDR3 reads TGTGCCAGCAGCCCCTCGTTCGCAGGGCGAAACACTGAAGCTTTCTTT.

This chain connects TRBV30 to TRBJ1-1, with a possible D match to TRBD1 (6 bases). This CDR3 has 12 residues. V gave up 2 bases and J gave up 4 bases, with 8 bases separating them. Germline CDR1 and CDR2: GTSNPN and SVGIG (reference sequence). CDR3 in amino acids: CAWSSGVTEAFF. For the CDR3, the DNA is TGTGCCTGGAGTTCAGGGGTCACTGAAGCTTTCTTT. The whole variable domain, filled in from reference TRBV30 and TRBJ1-1, reads SQTIHQWPATLVQPVGSPLSLECTVEGTSNPNLYWYRQAAGRGLQLLFYSVGIGQISSEVPQNLSASRPQDRQFILSSKKLLLSDSGFYLCAWSSGVTEAFFGQGTRLTVV.

The V and J genes are TRBV5-1 and TRBJ2-2; D unresolved. V was clipped by 4 bases and J by 0 bases, with 4 bases between them. Germline V gene sequence: CDR1 SGHRS, CDR2 YFSETQ. This CDR3 spans 13 amino acids. The CDR3: CASSPANTGELFF. DNA for the CDR3: TGCGCCAGCAGCCCTGCGAACACCGGGGAGCTGTTTTTT.

The chain couples TRBV7-9 to TRBJ2-1; the match to TRBD2 covers 8 bases. The V segment lost 5 bases and the J segment 5 bases; nucleotides outside the gene matches: 11. The germline gives CDR1 SEHNR, CDR2 FQNEAQ (reference sequence). The CDR3 is 16 residues long. As DNA, the CDR3 is TGTGCCAGCAGCCGAGGGGGTGGGACTAGGGACAATGAGCAGTTCTTC. This codes for CASSRGGGTRDNEQFF.

V and J are TRBV7-2 and TRBJ2-4; D is perhaps TRBD2 (7 bases). Germline values: CDR1 SGHTA, CDR2 FQGNSA. Trimming shortened V by 5 bases and J by 0 bases, and 20 bases separated the two germline ends. This CDR3 region has 18 residues. The CDR3 region has the DNA TGTGCCAGCAGCCCCAGGGGCGGGGGTCCTTTAGCCAAAAACATTCAGTACTTC. It codes for CASSPRGGGPLAKNIQYF.

The CDR3 loop is CASSLVTGSLNEQFF. Here the CDR3 DNA reads TGTGCCAGCAGCTTAGTAACAGGGTCGTTGAATGAGCAGTTCTTC. The chain joins TRBV11-3 to TRBJ2-1; D might be TRBD1 (6 bases). CDR3 size: 15 residues. Per germline, CDR1 SGHNT and CDR2 YENEEA. Trimming shortened V by 1 base and J by 7 bases, and 14 bases separated the two germline ends. Full variable domain (remainder filled in from reference TRBV11-3 and TRBJ2-1): EAGVVQSPRYKIIEKKQPVAFWCNPISGHNTLYWYLQNLGQGPELLIRYENEEAVDDSQLPKDRFSAERLKGVDSTLKIQPAELGDSAVYLCASSLVTGSLNEQFFGPGTRLTVL.

CDR3 DNA sequence: TGTGCCAGCTCACAAAGGACAGGGGGCATCGGGAGCACAGATACGCAGTATTTT. Its translation: CASSQRTGGIGSTDTQYF. The V call is TRBV18, the J call TRBJ2-3, with 11 bases matching TRBD1. The ends lost 4 bases at V and 0 bases at J; junction bases unmatched: 9. The germline V gene encodes CDR1 KGHSH and CDR2 LQKENI. The CDR3 is 18 amino acids.

The rearrangement joins TRBV7-8 to TRBJ1-2; D call uncertain. Between the trimmed V and J ends, which lost 3 bases and 2 bases, there was a span of 7 bases. Per the germline V gene, CDR1 is SGHVS and CDR2 is FQNEAQ. This CDR3 has 13 residues. The CDR3 DNA follows: TGTGCCAGCAGCTTTTCTACGAACTATGGCTACACCTTC. As protein: CASSFSTNYGYTF.

The V gene is TRBV29-1, the J gene TRBJ1-1; D call uncertain. V lost 4 bases and J 11 bases, leaving 17 bases between the germline ends. Germline V gene lookup returns CDR1 SQVTM and CDR2 ANQGSEA. The CDR3 loop spans 12 amino acids. The CDR3: CSVVWELGVAFF. CDR3 nucleotide sequence: TGCAGCGTTGTTTGGGAGCTCGGTGTGGCTTTCTTT.

This chain uses TRBV19 with TRBJ1-6; TRBD1 aligns across 8 bases. The CDR3 covers 17 residues. The J segment lost 4 bases and the V segment lost 3 bases, leaving 8 bases of the junction unmatched. Germline assignment: CDR1 LNHDA and CDR2 SQIVND (reference sequence). The CDR3 sequence is CASSIESGGAYNSPLHF. CDR3 coding DNA: TGTGCCAGTAGTATCGAATCAGGGGGCGCATATAATTCACCCCTCCACTTT. The variable domain in full, completed from reference TRBV19 and TRBJ1-6, reads DGGITQSPKYLFRKEGQNVTLSCEQNLNHDAMYWYRQDPGQGLRLIYYSQIVNDFQKGDIAEGYSVSREKKESFPLTVTSAQKNPTAFYLCASSIESGGAYNSPLHFGNGTRLTVT.

The chain links TRBV7-9 to TRBJ2-7, with D perhaps matching TRBD2 (7 bases). CDR1 and CDR2 (germline): SEHNR, FQNEAQ (reference sequence). This CDR3 comprises 14 residues. V lost 5 bases and J 0 bases, leaving 11 bases between the germline ends. CDR3 bases: TGTGCCAGCAGCCCTAGGGGGGGCTCCTACGAGCAGTACTTC. Amino acid sequence: CASSPRGGSYEQYF.

The V and J genes are TRBV28 and TRBJ1-4; TRBD1 agrees at 9 bases. There are 15 residues in the CDR3. After removal of 6 bases from V and 5 bases from J, the junction contained 7 bases not matched to a gene. Per germline, CDR1 MDHEN and CDR2 SYDVKM. CDR3 bases: TGTGCCAGCAGCTCCCAGACAGGGGGGAATGAAAAACTGTTTTTT. This translates into CASSSQTGGNEKLFF.

This sequence joins TRBV10-1 and TRBJ2-5, with a weak D call TRBD1 (5 bases). The DNA end is a closer match to TRBJ2-7, so the J assignment may be wrong. This CDR3 comprises 14 residues. Germline V gene sequence: CDR1 WNHNN, CDR2 SYGVQD (reference sequence). CDR3 in amino acids: CASSESGRAGEQYF. CDR3 in DNA: TGCGCCAGCAGTGAGTCCGGCAGGGCCGGCGAGCAGTACTTC.

The rearrangement links TRBV4-2 to TRBJ1-2; D gene ambiguous. V dropped 1 base and J dropped 3 bases, with 15 bases sitting between them. Germline V gene sequence: CDR1 LGHNA, CDR2 YNFKEQ. This CDR3 is 16 amino acids long. CDR3 nucleotides: TGTGCCAGCAGCCAAGTCGGGAGCCGGGCAGACTATGGCTACACCTTC. It is translated as CASSQVGSRADYGYTF.

J is TRBJ2-3 and V is TRBV30, with D possibly matching TRBD1 (5 bases). Trimming cost V 1 base and J 5 bases, with 10 bases left between them. The CDR3 consists of 13 residues. Germline-derived CDR1 and CDR2 are GTSNPN and SVGIG (reference sequence). The CDR3: CAWSEQVEDTQYF. Here the CDR3 DNA reads TGTGCCTGGAGTGAACAGGTCGAAGATACGCAGTATTTT.

This CDR3 reads CASTQLPFSGNTIYF. The CDR3 coding sequence is TGTGCCAGCACCCAACTCCCATTCTCTGGAAACACCATATATTTT. The rearrangement joins TRBV27 to TRBJ1-3, with D unresolved. The CDR3 contains 15 residues. Germline V gives CDR1 MNHEY, CDR2 SMNVEV (reference sequence). V lost 7 bases and J 0 bases, leaving 13 bases between the germline ends.